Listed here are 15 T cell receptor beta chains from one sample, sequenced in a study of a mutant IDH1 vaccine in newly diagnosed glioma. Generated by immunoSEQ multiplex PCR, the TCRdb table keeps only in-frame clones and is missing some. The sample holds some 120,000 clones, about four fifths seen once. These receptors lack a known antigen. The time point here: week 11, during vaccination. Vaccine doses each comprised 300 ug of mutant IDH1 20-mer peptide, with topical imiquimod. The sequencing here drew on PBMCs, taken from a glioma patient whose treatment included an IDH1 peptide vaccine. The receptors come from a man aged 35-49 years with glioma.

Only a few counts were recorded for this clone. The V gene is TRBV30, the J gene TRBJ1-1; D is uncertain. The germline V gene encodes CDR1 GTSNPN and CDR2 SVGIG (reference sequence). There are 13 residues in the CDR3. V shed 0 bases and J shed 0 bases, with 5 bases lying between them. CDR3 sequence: CAWSVRVNTEAFF. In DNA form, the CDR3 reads TGTGCCTGGAGTGTACGGGTGAACACTGAAGCTTTCTTT.

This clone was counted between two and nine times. The CDR3 region has the DNA TGTGCCAGCAGCCCCCGACAGGGTGGGTACACTGAAGCTTTCTTT. Translated: CASSPRQGGYTEAFF. The rearrangement joins TRBV13 to TRBJ1-1; 7 bases agree with TRBD1. J lost 3 bases, V lost 5 bases, and 9 bases had no gene match. This CDR3 region has 15 residues. Germline lookup yields CDR1 PRHDT and CDR2 FYEKMQ (reference sequence).

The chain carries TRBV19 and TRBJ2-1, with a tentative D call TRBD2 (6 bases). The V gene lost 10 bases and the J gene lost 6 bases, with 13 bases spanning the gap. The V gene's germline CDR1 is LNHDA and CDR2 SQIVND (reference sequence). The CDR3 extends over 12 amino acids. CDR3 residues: CATGVDVNEQFF. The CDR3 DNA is TGTGCCACGGGGGTGGATGTCAATGAGCAGTTCTTC.

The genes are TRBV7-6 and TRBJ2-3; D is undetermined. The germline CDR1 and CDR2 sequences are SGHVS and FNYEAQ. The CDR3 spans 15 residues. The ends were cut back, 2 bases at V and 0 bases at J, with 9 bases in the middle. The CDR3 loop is CASSLFVTSTDTQYF. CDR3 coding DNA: TGTGCCAGCAGCTTATTTGTGACTAGCACAGATACGCAGTATTTT. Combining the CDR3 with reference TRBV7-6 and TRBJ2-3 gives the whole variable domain GAGVSQSPRYKVTKRGQDVALRCDPISGHVSLYWYRQALGQGPEFLTYFNYEAQQDKSGLPNDRFSAERPEGSISTLTIQRTEQRDSAMYRCASSLFVTSTDTQYFGPGTRLTVL.

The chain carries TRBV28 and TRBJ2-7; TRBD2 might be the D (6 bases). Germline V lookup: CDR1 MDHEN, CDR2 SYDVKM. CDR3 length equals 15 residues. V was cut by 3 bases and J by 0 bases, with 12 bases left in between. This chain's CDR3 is CASSFSLATSYEQYF. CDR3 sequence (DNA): TGTGCCAGCAGTTTTTCGCTAGCGACCTCCTACGAGCAGTACTTC.

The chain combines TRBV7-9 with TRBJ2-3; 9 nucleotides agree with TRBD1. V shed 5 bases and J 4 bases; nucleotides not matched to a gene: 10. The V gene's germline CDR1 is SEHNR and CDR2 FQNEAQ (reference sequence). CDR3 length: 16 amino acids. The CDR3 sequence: CASSAPDRGVPDTQYF. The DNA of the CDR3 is TGTGCCAGCAGCGCCCCGGACAGGGGAGTGCCAGATACGCAGTATTTT. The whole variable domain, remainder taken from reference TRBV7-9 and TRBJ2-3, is DTGVSQNPRHKITKRGQNVTFRCDPISEHNRLYWYRQTLGQGPEFLTYFQNEAQLEKSRLLSDRFSAERPKGSFSTLEIQRTEQGDSAMYLCASSAPDRGVPDTQYFGPGTRLTVL.

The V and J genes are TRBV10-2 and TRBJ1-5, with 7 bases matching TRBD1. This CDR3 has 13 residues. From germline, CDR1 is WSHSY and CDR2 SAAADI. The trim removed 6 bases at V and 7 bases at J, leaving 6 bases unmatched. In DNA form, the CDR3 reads TGCGCCAGCAGCCCACAGGGGATACAGCCCCAGCATTTT. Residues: CASSPQGIQPQHF.

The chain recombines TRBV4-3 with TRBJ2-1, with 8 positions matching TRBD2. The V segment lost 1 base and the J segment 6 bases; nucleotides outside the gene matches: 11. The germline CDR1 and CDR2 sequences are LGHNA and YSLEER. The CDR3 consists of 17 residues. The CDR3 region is CASSQGSGIGSRNEQFF. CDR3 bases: TGCGCCAGCAGCCAAGGTAGCGGGATAGGTAGTCGCAATGAGCAGTTCTTC.

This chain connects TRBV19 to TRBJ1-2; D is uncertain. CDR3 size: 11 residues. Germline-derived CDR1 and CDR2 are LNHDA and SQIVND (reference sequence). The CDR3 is CISGESYGYTF. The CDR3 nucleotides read TGTATTTCCGGGGAATCCTATGGCTACACCTTC.

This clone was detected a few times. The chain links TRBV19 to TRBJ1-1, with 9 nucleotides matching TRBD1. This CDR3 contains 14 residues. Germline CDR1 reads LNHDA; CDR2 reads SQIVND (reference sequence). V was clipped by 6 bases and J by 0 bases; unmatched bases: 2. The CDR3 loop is CASSGQGMNTEAFF. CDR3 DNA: TGTGCCAGTAGCGGACAGGGGATGAACACTGAAGCTTTCTTT.

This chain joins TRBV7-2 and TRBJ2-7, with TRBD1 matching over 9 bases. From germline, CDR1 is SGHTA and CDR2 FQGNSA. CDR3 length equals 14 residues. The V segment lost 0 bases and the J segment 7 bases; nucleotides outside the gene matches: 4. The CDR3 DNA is TGTGCCAGCAGCTTAGCGCCGGGACAGGGTGAGCAGTACTTC. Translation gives CASSLAPGQGEQYF.

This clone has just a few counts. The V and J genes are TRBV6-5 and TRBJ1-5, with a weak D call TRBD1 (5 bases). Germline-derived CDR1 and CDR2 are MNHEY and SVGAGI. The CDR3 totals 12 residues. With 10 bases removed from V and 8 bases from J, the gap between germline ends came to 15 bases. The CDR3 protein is CATGEGLEPQHF. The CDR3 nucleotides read TGTGCCACCGGGGAGGGGCTGGAGCCCCAGCATTTT.

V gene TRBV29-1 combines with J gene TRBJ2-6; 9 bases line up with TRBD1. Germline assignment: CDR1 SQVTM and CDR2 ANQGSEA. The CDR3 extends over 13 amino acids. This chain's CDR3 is CAGTGTGANVLTF. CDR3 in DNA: TGCGCCGGGACAGGGACTGGGGCCAACGTCCTGACTTTC.

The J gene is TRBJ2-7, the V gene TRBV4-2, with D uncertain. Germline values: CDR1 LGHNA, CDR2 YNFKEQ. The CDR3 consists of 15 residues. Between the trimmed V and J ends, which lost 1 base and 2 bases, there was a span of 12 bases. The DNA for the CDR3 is TGTGCCAGCAGCCAAGCGAGCCCCTTCCCCTACGAGCAGTACTTC. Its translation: CASSQASPFPYEQYF.

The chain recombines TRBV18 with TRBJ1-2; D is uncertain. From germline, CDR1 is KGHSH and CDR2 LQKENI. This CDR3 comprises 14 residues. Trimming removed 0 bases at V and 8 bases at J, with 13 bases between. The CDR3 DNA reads TGTGCCAGCTCACCACCGGCGGAGTTGGGGGGCTACACCTTC. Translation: CASSPPAELGGYTF.